This is a list of T cell receptor beta chains from one sample in a study of cytomegalovirus exposure and HLA in healthy donors. Here immunoSEQ multiplex PCR was the method, and the copy in TCRdb shows in-frame clones only, minus some. This sample has under 200,000 clones, with about 75% found just once. Specimen: PBMCs. Receptors originate from a man aged 50-59 years in good health and CMV-seropositive. The CDR3 runs from the conserved cysteine through the conserved F or W. The D gene is left open where the match is weak. Clone sizes are given selectively: once, few, many, or a class where the clone is expanded.

size,J,D,V,CDR3,DNA
.,TRBJ1-6,TRBD1,TRBV5-1,CASSSQTGGDSPLHF,TGCGCCAGCAGCTCCCAGACAGGGGGCGATTCACCCCTCCACTTT
.,TRBJ1-1,.,TRBV19,CASSRGGGWGNTEAFF,TGTGCCAGTAGTCGAGGGGGGGGTTGGGGGAACACTGAAGCTTTCTTT
.,TRBJ1-1,.,TRBV19,CASSIEGSMNTEAFF,TGTGCCAGTAGTATAGAGGGCAGCATGAACACTGAAGCTTTCTTT
.,TRBJ2-7,TRBD2,TRBV6-1,CASMLGGGSYEQYF,TGTGCCAGCATGTTGGGGGGGGGCTCCTACGAGCAGTACTTC
.,TRBJ2-2,.,TRBV18,CASSRGQPNTGELFF,TGTGCCAGCTCCCGTGGACAGCCGAACACCGGGGAGCTGTTTTTT
.,TRBJ2-5,.,TRBV7-7,CASSYFGGPRETQYF,TGTGCCAGCAGCTATTTCGGGGGGCCGAGAGAGACCCAGTACTTC
.,TRBJ1-1,TRBD1,TRBV13,CASSRGQGIPEAFF,TGTGCCAGCAGCCGGGGACAGGGAATCCCTGAAGCTTTCTTT
.,TRBJ2-7,TRBD1,TRBV11-2,CASSRTGAKLGPYEQYF,TGTGCCAGCAGCCGGACAGGGGCGAAGTTGGGTCCCTACGAGCAGTACTTC
.,TRBJ2-3,.,TRBV21-1,CASSLRAGGITDTQYF,TGTGCCAGCAGCCTCAGAGCGGGGGGGATCACAGATACGCAGTATTTT
.,TRBJ2-5,TRBD1,TRBV6-5,CASSYARQGGMTQYF,TGTGCCAGCAGTTATGCCCGACAGGGTGGTATGACCCAGTACTTC
.,TRBJ1-1,.,TRBV7-2,CASSPQGTSVNTEAFF,TGTGCCAGCAGCCCACAAGGGACATCAGTGAACACTGAAGCTTTCTTT
.,TRBJ2-7,.,TRBV13,CASSLSTSVYEQYF,TGTGCCAGCAGCTTATCGACATCCGTCTACGAGCAGTACTTC
.,TRBJ1-2,TRBD1,TRBV29-1,CSVGQERGGGYTF,TGCAGCGTAGGACAGGAGAGAGGAGGGGGCTACACCTTC
.,TRBJ1-6,.,TRBV6-5,CASRVDLDSPLHF,TGTGCCAGCCGGGTGGATTTGGATTCACCCCTCCACTTT
once,TRBJ2-3,TRBD2,TRBV28,CASSLRPGMTSGERKNTDTQYF,TGTGCCAGCAGTTTACGGCCTGGAATGACTAGCGGGGAAAGAAAGAACACAGATACGCAGTATTTT
.,TRBJ2-7,TRBD2,TRBV7-2,CASSSAAVGGGSYEQYF,TGTGCCAGCAGCTCCGCCGCCGTTGGCGGGGGCTCCTACGAGCAGTACTTC
.,TRBJ1-5,TRBD1,TRBV28,CASSLGTGGKQPQHF,TGTGCCAGCAGTTTAGGGACAGGGGGCAAGCAGCCCCAGCATTTT
.,TRBJ1-5,TRBD1,TRBV7-8,CASSLEDRVSNQPQHF,TGTGCCAGCAGCTTAGAGGACAGGGTTAGCAATCAGCCCCAGCATTTT
.,TRBJ1-3,.,TRBV5-1,CASSLGLLMTRNTIYF,TGCGCCAGCAGCTTAGGACTGTTGATGACGAGAAACACCATATATTTT
.,TRBJ1-5,.,TRBV28,CASGSTHNQPQHF,TGTGCCAGCGGGAGTACGCACAATCAGCCCCAGCATTTT
.,TRBJ1-1,TRBD1,TRBV2,CASSGTGGTEAFF,TGTGCCAGCAGTGGGACAGGGGGCACTGAAGCTTTCTTT
few,TRBJ2-3,TRBD1,TRBV4-2,CASSQDTGARDTQYF,TGTGCCAGCAGCCAAGATACAGGGGCACGAGATACGCAGTATTTT
.,TRBJ2-3,.,TRBV4-2,CASSSRLSGDYLGDTQYF,TGTGCCAGCAGCTCCCGACTTAGCGGTGACTACCTGGGGGATACGCAGTATTTT
.,TRBJ1-4,TRBD1,TRBV7-9,CASSLRSGGEEKLFF,TGTGCCAGCAGCTTACGATCAGGGGGAGAGGAAAAACTGTTTTTT
.,TRBJ2-2,.,TRBV9,CASSNGGNSPGELFF,TGTGCCAGCAGCAATGGAGGGAACAGTCCCGGGGAGCTGTTTTTT
.,TRBJ1-4,TRBD1,TRBV18,CASSRLSTGSEKLFF,TGTGCCAGCTCACGACTATCGACAGGGAGTGAAAAACTGTTTTTT
.,TRBJ2-1,.,TRBV9,CASSVGIGEVYNEQFF,TGTGCCAGCAGCGTAGGTATAGGGGAAGTCTACAATGAGCAGTTCTTC